This TCR beta chain was sequenced during a study of T cells after yellow fever vaccination. TCRdb itself ran the 5' RACE reads through MiXCR, one entry per CDR3 protein. Among 450,000 to 550,000 distinct CDR3 sequences listed, 15% to 20% were seen once. This clonotype was counted only a few times. Germline values: CDR1 SGHRS, CDR2 YFSETQ. The V end was cut by 4 bases, the J end by 7 bases, with 14 bases between. The CDR3 loop spans 14 amino acids. The clonotype was recovered from a man under 40 who received the YFV17D yellow fever vaccine. The chain uses TRBV5-1 and TRBJ2-2; the D gene is possibly TRBD2 (6 bases). Material: PBMCs, obtained 15 days after the yellow fever booster vaccination. The CDR3 protein is CASSHGQEGGELFF. The CDR3 coding sequence is TGCGCCAGCAGCCACGGCCAGGAGGGCGGGGAGCTGTTTTTT.